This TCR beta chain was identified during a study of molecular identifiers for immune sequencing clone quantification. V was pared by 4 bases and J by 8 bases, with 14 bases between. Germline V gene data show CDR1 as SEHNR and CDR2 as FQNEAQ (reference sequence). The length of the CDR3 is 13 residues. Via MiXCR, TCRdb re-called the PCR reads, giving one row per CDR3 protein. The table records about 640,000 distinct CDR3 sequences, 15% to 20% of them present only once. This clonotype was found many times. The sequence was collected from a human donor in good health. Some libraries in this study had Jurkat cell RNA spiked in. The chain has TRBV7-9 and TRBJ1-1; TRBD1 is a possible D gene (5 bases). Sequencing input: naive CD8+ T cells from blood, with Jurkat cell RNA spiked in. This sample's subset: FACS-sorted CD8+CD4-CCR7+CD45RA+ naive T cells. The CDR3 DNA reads TGTGCCAGCAGCTGGGGCTCGTCTTGGGAAGCTTTCTTT. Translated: CASSWGSSWEAFF.